These 19 T cell receptor beta chains originate from one sample sequenced in a study of T cell responses to AZD1222 COVID-19 vaccine. Assay used: immunoSEQ multiplex PCR; TCRdb lists only in-frame clones, some missing. The listing records about 140,000 clones. Sequenced material: peripheral blood. These receptors all come from an adult in good health.

This rearrangement joins TRBV7-2 to TRBJ2-7, with TRBD1 matching 7 bases. V lost 0 bases, J lost 2 bases, and 4 bases stayed unmatched. Germline CDR1 reads SGHTA; CDR2 reads FQGNSA. The CDR3 spans 15 residues. The CDR3 DNA is TGTGCCAGCAGCTTAGCGTCGGGACAGCCCTACGAGCAGTACTTC. It codes for CASSLASGQPYEQYF.

The genes are TRBV5-6 and TRBJ2-4, with 9 bases lining up with TRBD2. This CDR3 is built from 17 residues. Germline trimming cut 1 base from V and 0 bases from J; bases unmatched to any gene: 5. The germline gives CDR1 SGHDT, CDR2 YYEEEE. The CDR3 coding sequence is TGTGCCAGCAGCTTGTTCTTACTAGCGGGAGCCAAAAACATTCAGTACTTC. Protein: CASSLFLLAGAKNIQYF. Looking up the rest from reference TRBV5-6 and TRBJ2-4 gives the full variable domain: DAGVTQSPTHLIKTRGQQVTLRCSPKSGHDTVSWYQQALGQGPQFIFQYYEEEERQRGNFPDRFSGHQFPNYSSELNVNALLLGDSALYLCASSLFLLAGAKNIQYFGAGTRLSVL.

V gene TRBV5-1 combines with J gene TRBJ2-1; 11 bases line up with TRBD2. CDR3 length equals 16 residues. Trimming at V came to 0 bases and at J to 6 bases, leaving 5 bases not matched to a gene. Germline V gene lookup returns CDR1 SGHRS and CDR2 YFSETQ. The CDR3 DNA reads TGCGCCAGCAGCTTGGTCCTAGCGGGGGGATTCAATGAGCAGTTCTTC. Protein product: CASSLVLAGGFNEQFF.

This chain joins TRBV2 and TRBJ2-1, with D perhaps matching TRBD1 (5 bases). The CDR3 totals 13 residues. In germline, CDR1 is SNHLY, CDR2 FYNNEI. Trimming removed 7 bases at V and 4 bases at J, with 11 bases between. CDR3 in amino acids: CASTQDRYNEQFF. The CDR3 DNA reads TGTGCCAGCACCCAAGACAGATACAATGAGCAGTTCTTC. The entire variable domain, with the rest obtained from reference TRBV2 and TRBJ2-1, is as follows: EPEVTQTPSHQVTQMGQEVILRCVPISNHLYFYWYRQILGQKVEFLVSFYNNEISEKSEIFDDQFSVERPDGSNFTLKIRSTKLEDSAMYFCASTQDRYNEQFFGPGTRLTVL.

The chain has TRBV7-2 and TRBJ1-2; D is unclear. Germline V gene sequence: CDR1 SGHTA, CDR2 FQGNSA. V was shortened by 4 bases and J by 5 bases, with 17 bases between the two germline ends. This CDR3 is 15 amino acids long. In nucleotides, the CDR3 is TGTGCCAGCAGCTCCCACGCCCCGCGTGGGTATGGCTACACCTTC. It translates to CASSSHAPRGYGYTF.

V is TRBV12-3 or TRBV12-4 and J is TRBJ1-1; D call uncertain. Trimming cost V 3 bases and J 2 bases, with 7 bases left between them. CDR3 length equals 13 residues. This chain's CDR3 is CASSLKRNTEAFF. The CDR3 DNA reads TGTGCCAGCAGTTTGAAACGAAACACTGAAGCTTTCTTT.

The DNA of the CDR3 is TGTGCCAGCAGTGAAGCTTCTAATCAGCCCCAGCATTTT. Its translation: CASSEASNQPQHF. The chain recombines TRBV6-1 with TRBJ1-5; no clear D. Trimming cost V 0 bases and J 4 bases, with 4 bases left between them. This CDR3 has 13 amino acids. Germline values: CDR1 MNHNS, CDR2 SASEGT.

As DNA, the CDR3 is TGTGCCAGTAGTATATCGGCCCCCGGGATGGAAAAACTGTTTTTT. As protein: CASSISAPGMEKLFF. This sequence joins TRBV19 and TRBJ1-4; unclear D gene. CDR1 and CDR2 from the germline V gene are LNHDA and SQIVND (reference sequence). The CDR3 runs to 15 residues. Between the trimmed V and J ends, which lost 2 bases and 8 bases, there was a span of 15 bases.

In DNA form, the CDR3 reads TGTGCCAGCACGGACTACGAGCAGTACTTC. Translated: CASTDYEQYF. The chain joins TRBV6-5 to TRBJ2-7, with no clear D. The V gene lost 7 bases and the J gene lost 3 bases, with 4 bases spanning the gap. From germline, CDR1 is MNHEY and CDR2 SVGAGI. The CDR3 covers 10 residues.

This chain joins TRBV28 and TRBJ1-2; 7 bases fit TRBD1. CDR1 and CDR2 (germline): MDHEN, SYDVKM. Unmatched junction bases numbered 5, after V lost 6 bases and J lost 7 bases. The CDR3 is made up of 12 amino acids. CDR3 residues: CASRSRGVGYTF. CDR3 sequence (DNA): TGTGCCAGCAGAAGCAGGGGGGTTGGCTACACCTTC.

The chain links TRBV6-6 to TRBJ2-7; TRBD1 agrees at 9 bases. There are 14 residues in the CDR3. The V and J ends lost 4 bases and 2 bases, in that order; junction bases with no gene match: 3. CDR1 and CDR2 from the germline V gene are MNHNY and SVGAGI (reference sequence). In DNA form, the CDR3 reads TGTGCCAGCAGTTCTAGACAGGGGGCCTACGAGCAGTACTTC. Protein: CASSSRQGAYEQYF.

This chain joins TRBV2 and TRBJ1-2; TRBD1 matches at 9 bases. The length of the CDR3 is 15 residues. Unmatched junction bases numbered 8, after V lost 4 bases and J lost 5 bases. Germline values: CDR1 SNHLY, CDR2 FYNNEI. The CDR3 coding sequence is TGTGCCAGCAGTGGGTTACAGGGGGCCAATTATGGCTACACCTTC. This sequence encodes CASSGLQGANYGYTF.

The rearrangement joins TRBV15 to TRBJ1-1, with D perhaps TRBD1 (5 bases). The CDR3 length is 11 residues. Germline V lookup: CDR1 LNHNV, CDR2 YYDKDF (reference sequence). Trimming took off 7 bases at V and 7 bases at J, with 10 bases between the two ends. CDR3 sequence reads: CATKRGVEAFF. Written as DNA, the CDR3 is TGTGCCACCAAGAGGGGCGTTGAAGCTTTCTTT.

Regarding this clone: The junction differs from germline at one of its ends, possibly a read error. The chain is built from TRBV4-2 and TRBJ1-3; weak D call: TRBD1 (5 bases). CDR3 length: 14 amino acids. Germline V CDR1 and CDR2: LGHNA, YNFKEQ. CDR3 sequence reads: CASSQGLSGNTIYF. Written as DNA, the CDR3 is TGTGCCAGCAGCCAGGGACTTTCTGGCAACACCATATATTTT.

The chain carries TRBV7-2 and TRBJ1-1; D is ambiguous. CDR1 and CDR2 from the germline V gene are SGHTA and FQGNSA. The ends were cut back, 6 bases at V and 3 bases at J, with 14 bases in the middle. The CDR3 consists of 14 residues. CDR3 DNA: TGTGCCAGCAGAGACCCGGCGGAGGACACTGAAGCTTTCTTT. This encodes CASRDPAEDTEAFF.

V gene TRBV16 combines with J gene TRBJ1-2, with 7 bases lining up with TRBD1. Germline loops: CDR1 KGHSY, CDR2 FQNENV. This CDR3 has 16 residues. J gave up 8 bases and V 4 bases, and 16 bases lay outside the gene matches. CDR3 sequence (DNA): TGTGCCAGCAGCCCTATCCAGGGGGGCCTGACGGAGGGCTACACCTTC. Residues: CASSPIQGGLTEGYTF.

The chain couples TRBV5-6 to TRBJ1-6; tentative D call: TRBD1 (5 bases). CDR3 size: 15 residues. V lost 0 bases, J lost 9 bases, and 13 bases lay in between. The germline CDR1 and CDR2 sequences are SGHDT and YYEEEE. The chain's CDR3 is CASSLGSGFASPLHF. CDR3 sequence (DNA): TGTGCCAGCAGCTTGGGCTCAGGGTTTGCTTCACCCCTCCACTTT.

The V and J genes are TRBV7-2 and TRBJ2-1; unclear D gene. CDR1 and CDR2 from the germline V gene are SGHTA and FQGNSA. Trimming stripped 6 bases from V and 5 bases from J, with 17 bases between. The CDR3 length is 15 residues. The DNA of the CDR3 is TGTGCCAGCAGTTCTTACGGGCCGGTCAACAATGAGCAGTTCTTC. Residues: CASSSYGPVNNEQFF.

The gene calls are TRBV6-4 and TRBJ1-6; TRBD1 is a possible D gene (5 bases). The CDR3 runs to 15 residues. Germline values: CDR1 MRHNA, CDR2 SNTAGT. V gave up 9 bases and J gave up 10 bases, with 22 bases separating them. For the CDR3, the DNA is TGTGCCAGGATCCACCCCGGGGGTAGGGGCTCACCCCTCCACTTT. Translating it yields CARIHPGGRGSPLHF.